This T cell receptor beta chain emerged from a study of beta chain features in type 1 diabetes. Expressed TCRB transcripts were sequenced because the entire RNA isolate underwent reverse transcription. Samples of naive, central memory and regulatory T cells yielded a mean of about 3.4 million reads. Sequencing was performed with immunoSEQ multiplex PCR; in TCRdb, only in-frame clones are kept and a portion is missing. The sample carries under 550,000 clones, about an eighth recorded once. This CDR3 spans 12 amino acids. The germline V gene encodes CDR1 SGHTA and CDR2 FQGNSA. Trimming took 2 bases from V and 2 from J, leaving 4 bases between them. This clone showed up just a few times. Donors underwent one heparinised blood draw, around 100 mL on average.

The V and J genes are TRBV7-2 and TRBJ2-7; D call uncertain. The receptor was isolated from a woman aged 18-30 years in good health. Material: naive CD4+ T cells from blood. CDR3 DNA sequence: TGTGCCAGCAGCTTAAGGCCCTACGAGCAGTACTTC. As protein: CASSLRPYEQYF. Full variable domain (remainder filled in from reference TRBV7-2 and TRBJ2-7): GAGVSQSPSNKVTEKGKDVELRCDPISGHTALYWYRQSLGQGLEFLIYFQGNSAPDKSGLPSDRFSAERTGGSVSTLTIQRTQQEDSAVYLCASSLRPYEQYFGPGTRLTVT.